The rows below give T cell receptor beta chains drawn from one sample of a study of patients and donors after allogeneic stem cell transplantation. TCRdb reprocessed the RT-PCR reads via MiXCR and lists one record per CDR3 protein. The sample lists about a million distinct CDR3 sequences, more than 15% occurring once. Specimen: blood, either unsorted or a sorted T cell fraction (not recorded which). The source of these receptors is a human donor who was either an allogeneic HSCT recipient or a stem cell or donor lymphocyte infusion donor (not recorded which). It is not recorded whose cells these are; they may come from a transplant donor. The CDR3 runs from the conserved cysteine through the conserved F or W. Each record gives: V gene, clone size, D gene, J gene, CDR3 length, CDR3 protein, CDR3 DNA. D genes are given only for firm matches. Size is stated for part of the rows, as once, few or many counts, or as a class when the clone is expanded.

v_gene: TRBV12-5
abundance: .
d_gene: TRBD2
j_gene: TRBJ2-7
len: 17
CDR3aa: CASGLPAPGLAPYEQYF
CDR3nt: TGTGCTAGTGGTTTGCCCGCCCCGGGACTAGCTCCCTACGAGCAGTACTTC

v_gene: TRBV14
abundance: once
d_gene: .
j_gene: TRBJ2-1
len: 13
CDR3aa: CASNLDRLDEQFF
CDR3nt: TGTGCCAGCAACCTGGACCGCCTGGATGAGCAGTTCTTC

v_gene: TRBV7-6
abundance: few
d_gene: .
j_gene: TRBJ2-2
len: 15
CDR3aa: CASRTLASSGGELFF
CDR3nt: TGTGCCAGCAGAACTCTAGCGTCGAGCGGCGGGGAGCTGTTTTTT

v_gene: TRBV5-1
abundance: .
d_gene: TRBD1
j_gene: TRBJ1-2
len: 15
CDR3aa: CASSLGITGGYGYTF
CDR3nt: TGCGCCAGCAGCCTGGGAATTACAGGGGGGTATGGCTACACCTTC

v_gene: TRBV10-3
abundance: few
d_gene: TRBD1
j_gene: TRBJ2-2
len: 14
CDR3aa: CAISGQRNTGELFF
CDR3nt: TGTGCCATCTCGGGACAGCGTAACACCGGGGAGCTGTTTTTT

v_gene: TRBV5-1
abundance: many
d_gene: .
j_gene: TRBJ2-1
len: 13
CDR3aa: CASSWTTYNEQFF
CDR3nt: TGCGCCAGCAGCTGGACTACGTACAATGAGCAGTTCTTC

v_gene: TRBV27
abundance: .
d_gene: .
j_gene: TRBJ1-6
len: 17
CDR3aa: CASSLGGGRAYNSPLHF
CDR3nt: TGTGCCAGCAGTTTGGGGGGGGGCAGGGCCTATAATTCACCCCTCCACTTT

v_gene: TRBV20-1
abundance: few
d_gene: .
j_gene: TRBJ2-7
len: 15
CDR3aa: CSASSSGPVGDEQYF
CDR3nt: TGCAGTGCTAGTTCATCCGGTCCAGTCGGAGACGAGCAGTACTTC

v_gene: TRBV21-1
abundance: few
d_gene: .
j_gene: TRBJ2-5
len: 14
CDR3aa: CASSTTSGGETQYF
CDR3nt: TGTGCCAGCAGCACTACTAGCGGGGGAGAGACCCAGTACTTC

v_gene: TRBV30
abundance: .
d_gene: .
j_gene: TRBJ2-2
len: 14
CDR3aa: CAWSRQGGSGELFF
CDR3nt: TGTGCCTGGAGTAGACAGGGAGGTTCCGGGGAGCTGTTTTTT

v_gene: TRBV7-2
abundance: .
d_gene: .
j_gene: TRBJ2-1
len: 15
CDR3aa: CASTEHWGDDSEQFF
CDR3nt: TGTGCCAGCACCGAACACTGGGGGGATGACAGTGAGCAGTTCTTC

v_gene: TRBV7-2
abundance: .
d_gene: .
j_gene: TRBJ1-3
len: 15
CDR3aa: CASSSEGVAGNTIYF
CDR3nt: TGTGCCAGCAGCTCCGAGGGGGTTGCCGGAAACACCATATATTTT

v_gene: TRBV4-3
abundance: few
d_gene: TRBD1
j_gene: TRBJ1-4
len: 16
CDR3aa: CASSQDRGQGSEKLFF
CDR3nt: TGCGCCAGCAGCCAAGATAGGGGACAGGGGAGTGAAAAACTGTTTTTT

v_gene: TRBV20-1
abundance: .
d_gene: .
j_gene: TRBJ2-3
len: 15
CDR3aa: CSARVWTDPTDTQYF
CDR3nt: TGCAGTGCTAGAGTTTGGACAGATCCCACAGATACGCAGTATTTT

v_gene: TRBV10-3
abundance: .
d_gene: .
j_gene: TRBJ2-1
len: 14
CDR3aa: CAISEYTGYNEQFF
CDR3nt: TGTGCCATCAGTGAGTATACAGGCTACAATGAGCAGTTCTTC

v_gene: TRBV12-3/TRBV12-4
abundance: few
d_gene: .
j_gene: TRBJ1-6
len: 14
CDR3aa: CASSLETFASPLHF
CDR3nt: TGTGCCAGCAGTTTAGAGACCTTCGCCTCACCCCTCCACTTT

v_gene: TRBV6-2/TRBV6-3
abundance: few
d_gene: .
j_gene: TRBJ1-2
len: 13
CDR3aa: CASTPLPNYGYTF
CDR3nt: TGTGCCAGCACGCCGCTACCAAACTATGGCTACACCTTC

v_gene: TRBV10-3
abundance: many
d_gene: TRBD2
j_gene: TRBJ2-7
len: 15
CDR3aa: CAISATGTRTPEQYF
CDR3nt: TGTGCCATCAGTGCTACCGGGACTAGGACCCCCGAGCAGTACTTC

v_gene: TRBV7-3
abundance: .
d_gene: .
j_gene: TRBJ1-1
len: 14
CDR3aa: CASSLGHTSAEAFF
CDR3nt: TGTGCCAGCAGCTTGGGGCACACCTCTGCTGAAGCTTTCTTT

v_gene: TRBV20-1
abundance: .
d_gene: .
j_gene: TRBJ2-2
len: 14
CDR3aa: CSAQGLGVAGELFF
CDR3nt: TGCAGTGCCCAGGGACTGGGGGTGGCCGGGGAGCTGTTTTTT

v_gene: TRBV7-8
abundance: .
d_gene: .
j_gene: TRBJ1-1
len: 14
CDR3aa: CASSFRTKNTEAFF
CDR3nt: TGTGCCAGCAGCTTCAGGACCAAGAACACTGAAGCTTTCTTT

v_gene: TRBV6-1
abundance: .
d_gene: .
j_gene: TRBJ1-1
len: 13
CDR3aa: CASSRGTWAEAFF
CDR3nt: TGTGCCAGCAGTCGAGGGACTTGGGCTGAAGCTTTCTTT

v_gene: TRBV6-5
abundance: few
d_gene: .
j_gene: TRBJ1-1
len: 14
CDR3aa: CASSYTGQNTEAFF
CDR3nt: TGTGCCAGCAGTTACACGGGACAGAACACTGAAGCTTTCTTT

v_gene: TRBV2
abundance: .
d_gene: .
j_gene: TRBJ2-1
len: 14
CDR3aa: CASIRRGTNNEQFF
CDR3nt: TGTGCCAGCATAAGGAGGGGGACTAACAATGAGCAGTTCTTC

v_gene: TRBV20-1
abundance: few
d_gene: .
j_gene: TRBJ1-4
len: 13
CDR3aa: CSAIQGSNEKLFF
CDR3nt: TGCAGTGCTATTCAGGGATCAAATGAAAAACTGTTTTTT

v_gene: TRBV7-9
abundance: .
d_gene: .
j_gene: TRBJ2-1
len: 15
CDR3aa: CASSLPGSPYNEQFF
CDR3nt: TGTGCCAGCAGCTTACCCGGGTCTCCCTACAATGAGCAGTTCTTC

v_gene: TRBV4-3
abundance: .
d_gene: .
j_gene: TRBJ1-6
len: 17
CDR3aa: CASSQLPHGQLLSPLHF
CDR3nt: TGCGCCAGCAGCCAACTACCCCACGGACAGTTACTTTCACCCCTCCACTTT

v_gene: TRBV19
abundance: few
d_gene: TRBD2
j_gene: TRBJ2-7
len: 15
CDR3aa: CASSGSSGRDNEQYF
CDR3nt: TGTGCCAGTAGTGGATCTAGCGGGAGGGACAACGAGCAGTACTTC